Given below is one T cell receptor (beta chain) in context. This CDR3 region has 18 residues. Germline values: CDR1 MDHEN, CDR2 SYDVKM. The germline V and J ends were trimmed by 1 base and 4 bases, with 21 bases remaining between them. The data were taken from a study of blood T cell repertoires in COVID-19. About the research overall: Samples representing acute and convalescent COVID-19 were sourced from the United States, Italy and Spain. T cells, B-cell-depleted T cells, or PBMCs provided the cDNA or gDNA that served as material.

Under the authors' procedure: Nucleated cell number was recorded as an estimate derived from reference gene primer amplification. Clones were sequenced by immunoSEQ multiplex PCR, and TCRdb holds only the in-frame ones, with some missing. D and trimming were read from the DNA, whereas the V and J calls and clone size are those reported in that table. The sample holds 190,000 or so clones, roughly 73% seen once. Material for sequencing was peripheral blood. This receptor was identified in a woman older than 75 with active or convalescent COVID-19. This chain uses TRBV28 with TRBJ2-3, with D perhaps TRBD1 (6 bases). The CDR3 protein is CASSLSTLGGAGPDTQYF. The CDR3 bases are TGTGCCAGCAGTTTATCGACTCTAGGGGGAGCCGGCCCAGATACGCAGTATTTT.